Below are 30 T cell receptor beta chains sequenced from a single sample in a study of blood T cell repertoires in COVID-19. The protocol was immunoSEQ multiplex PCR, while the TCRdb copy is restricted to in-frame clones and leaves out a portion. The sample has around 300,000 clones; about 85% are singletons. Sequencing used PBMCs or T cells enriched from blood (not recorded which). Receptor source: a woman in her 50s who had recovered from COVID-19.

The genes are TRBV4-2 and TRBJ1-5; TRBD1 might be the D (6 bases). The CDR3 is 14 amino acids. The V gene's germline CDR1 is LGHNA and CDR2 YNFKEQ. V was clipped by 0 bases and J by 9 bases, with 12 bases between them. This CDR3 reads CASSQDTGPLPQHF. DNA for the CDR3: TGTGCCAGCAGCCAAGACACAGGGCCTTTGCCCCAGCATTTT.

The chain links TRBV5-6 to TRBJ1-1; D remains ambiguous. Germline V gene lookup returns CDR1 SGHDT and CDR2 YYEEEE. The CDR3 is 13 amino acids. Between the trimmed V and J ends, which lost 4 bases and 0 bases, there was a span of 7 bases. CDR3 protein: CASSLLMNTEAFF. The CDR3 bases are TGTGCCAGCAGCCTATTAATGAACACTGAAGCTTTCTTT. Full variable domain (outside the CDR3, taken from reference TRBV5-6 and TRBJ1-1): DAGVTQSPTHLIKTRGQQVTLRCSPKSGHDTVSWYQQALGQGPQFIFQYYEEEERQRGNFPDRFSGHQFPNYSSELNVNALLLGDSALYLCASSLLMNTEAFFGQGTRLTVV.

V and J are TRBV30 and TRBJ1-5, with D hard to call. The germline V and J ends were trimmed by 0 bases and 2 bases, with 5 bases remaining between them. This CDR3 is built from 13 residues. CDR1 and CDR2 from the germline V gene are GTSNPN and SVGIG (reference sequence). DNA of the CDR3: TGTGCCTGGAGTGTACTGGGCAATCAGCCCCAGCATTTT. It yields the protein CAWSVLGNQPQHF.

The chain combines TRBV6-5 with TRBJ1-4; TRBD1 matches at 7 bases. V gave up 5 bases and J gave up 7 bases; unmatched junction bases: 7. The CDR3 has 14 amino acids. Germline V lookup: CDR1 MNHEY, CDR2 SVGAGI. The CDR3 loop reads CASSRGGGCEKLFF. The CDR3 nucleotides read TGTGCCAGCAGTCGAGGGGGCGGTTGTGAAAAACTGTTTTTT.

This clone was counted only a few times. Compared with germline, one end of the junction differs, possibly owing to a read error. This sequence joins TRBV5-4 and TRBJ2-3, with TRBD2 as a possible D gene (5 bases). There are 15 residues in the CDR3. Germline CDR1 is SGHNT and CDR2 is YYREEE (reference sequence). The CDR3 nucleotides are TGTGCCAGCAGCGCAGCGGACCGGAGCAGAGATACGCAGTATTTT. The encoded protein is CASSAADRSRDTQYF.

Comments on this clone: In the same sample, other DNA sequences code for this CDR3. The chain uses TRBV28 and TRBJ2-5, with D possibly being TRBD2 (5 bases). The CDR3 extends over 13 amino acids. Germline lookup yields CDR1 MDHEN and CDR2 SYDVKM. Trimming pared 3 bases from V and 2 bases from J, leaving 7 bases between. The CDR3 is CASSLPGQETQYF. The CDR3 DNA sequence: TGTGCCAGCAGTTTGCCGGGGCAAGAGACCCAGTACTTC. The complete variable domain, with remaining parts taken from reference TRBV28 and TRBJ2-5, reads DVKVTQSSRYLVKRTGEKVFLECVQDMDHENMFWYRQDPGLGLRLIYFSYDVKMKEKGDIPEGYSVSREKKERFSLILESASTNQTSMYLCASSLPGQETQYFGPGTRLLVL.

This chain uses TRBV15 with TRBJ1-1, with 9 bases matching TRBD1. CDR3 length: 14 residues. With 5 bases clipped from V and 1 base from J, the junction kept 2 bases outside the gene matches. Per germline, CDR1 LNHNV and CDR2 YYDKDF (reference sequence). CDR3: CATSEDRGNTEAFF. CDR3 sequence (DNA): TGTGCCACCAGCGAGGACAGGGGGAACACTGAAGCTTTCTTT.

V usage is TRBV13 and J usage is TRBJ2-7; 11 bases are shared with TRBD2. The V gene end was trimmed by 0 bases and the J gene end by 4 bases; junction bases not matched to a gene: 2. The CDR3 is made up of 15 amino acids. Germline-derived CDR1 and CDR2 are PRHDT and FYEKMQ (reference sequence). In DNA form, the CDR3 reads TGTGCCAGCAGCTTAGGGGGACTAGCGGAATACGAGCAGTACTTC. This sequence encodes CASSLGGLAEYEQYF.

Turning to this clone: Germline and junction disagree at one end, which may indicate a read error. The gene calls are TRBV30 and TRBJ1-2; TRBD1 might be the D (5 bases). Germline assignment: CDR1 GTSNPN and CDR2 SVGIG (reference sequence). There are 12 residues in the CDR3. CDR3 nucleotides: TGTGCCTGGACCAAAGGGGACTACGGCTACACCTTC. Translating gives CAWTKGDYGYTF.

This chain connects TRBV11-2 to TRBJ2-5, with D possibly TRBD1 on 5 matching bases. This CDR3 has 17 residues. Trimming cost V 1 base and J 1 base, with 16 bases left between them. Germline loops: CDR1 SGHAT, CDR2 FQNNGV. The CDR3: CASSLGSGIKLQETQYF. The CDR3, as DNA: TGTGCCAGCAGCTTAGGTTCAGGGATTAAACTCCAAGAGACCCAGTACTTC.

This chain uses TRBV7-9 with TRBJ1-5; no definite D call. In germline, CDR1 is SEHNR, CDR2 FQNEAQ (reference sequence). The CDR3 contains 12 residues. Trimming pared 0 bases from V and 5 bases from J, leaving 2 bases between. In DNA, the CDR3 is TGTGCCAGCAGCTTAGCCGATCAGCCCCAGCATTTT. This codes for CASSLADQPQHF.

This chain uses TRBV2 with TRBJ2-3; 7 bases are shared with TRBD2. This CDR3 is built from 14 residues. CDR1 SNHLY and CDR2 FYNNEI come from the germline V gene. The J segment lost 2 bases and the V segment lost 7 bases, leaving 6 bases of the junction unmatched. In DNA form, the CDR3 reads TGTGCCAGCACGACGGGGGGAAACACAGATACGCAGTATTTT. Translation gives CASTTGGNTDTQYF.

This chain joins TRBV9 and TRBJ2-1; 8 bases line up with TRBD2. Per the germline V gene, CDR1 is SGDLS and CDR2 is YYNGEE. This CDR3 contains 18 residues. Trimming took 0 bases from V and 2 from J; bases not matched to a gene: 10. The CDR3 DNA sequence: TGTGCCAGCAGCGTAGCCGGGGTCGGGAGGGGACCCTACAATGAGCAGTTCTTC. Its translation is CASSVAGVGRGPYNEQFF. Complete variable domain (other parts from reference TRBV9 and TRBJ2-1): DSGVTQTPKHLITATGQRVTLRCSPRSGDLSVYWYQQSLDQGLQFLIQYYNGEERAKGNILERFSAQQFPDLHSELNLSSLELGDSALYFCASSVAGVGRGPYNEQFFGPGTRLTVL.

V is TRBV14 and J is TRBJ1-4; D gene unclear. This CDR3 contains 13 residues. V was cut by 6 bases and J by 5 bases, with 10 bases left in between. Per germline, CDR1 SGHDN and CDR2 FVKESK. As DNA, the CDR3 is TGTGCCAGCAGTCTGAGGTGGAATGAAAAACTGTTTTTT. The encoded protein is CASSLRWNEKLFF.

The chain joins TRBV18 to TRBJ1-2; 10 bases are shared with TRBD1. The CDR3 spans 12 residues. With V trimmed by 6 bases and J by 5 bases, 0 bases remained unmatched. Germline V gene sequence: CDR1 KGHSH, CDR2 LQKENI. The CDR3 bases are TGTGCCAGCTCGGGACAGGGGTATGGCTACACCTTC. Translated: CASSGQGYGYTF. The full variable domain, with the rest looked up from reference TRBV18 and TRBJ1-2, is NAGVMQNPRHLVRRRGQEARLRCSPMKGHSHVYWYRQLPEEGLKFMVYLQKENIIDESGMPKERFSAEFPKEGPSILRIQQVVRGDSAAYFCASSGQGYGYTFGSGTRLTVV.

Notes on this clone: This sample includes further DNA sequences coding for the same CDR3. V is TRBV7-9 and J is TRBJ1-5; D remains ambiguous. Germline V gene data show CDR1 as SEHNR and CDR2 as FQNEAQ (reference sequence). V lost 1 base and J lost 0, with 7 bases in between. The CDR3 spans 15 residues. The CDR3 spells CASSLGGYSNQPQHF. CDR3 nucleotide sequence: TGTGCCAGCAGCTTAGGAGGATATAGCAATCAGCCCCAGCATTTT.

DNA for the CDR3: TGTGCCAGCAGTGCAGGGATGAACACTGAAGCTTTCTTT. Protein: CASSAGMNTEAFF. The chain is built from TRBV6-4 and TRBJ1-1; a possible D gene is TRBD1 (5 bases). CDR1 MRHNA and CDR2 SNTAGT come from the germline V gene. Trimming removed 4 bases at V and 0 bases at J, with 6 bases between. The CDR3 totals 13 residues.

The chain is built from TRBV7-2 and TRBJ2-7; perhaps TRBD2 as D (5 bases). V was shortened by 3 bases and J by 5 bases, with 14 bases between the two germline ends. The germline V gene has CDR1 SGHTA and CDR2 FQGNSA. The CDR3 has 14 amino acids. The CDR3 region is CASSFGVIEDEQYF. For the CDR3, the DNA is TGTGCCAGCAGCTTCGGGGTAATTGAGGACGAGCAGTACTTC.

The V gene is TRBV6-2 or TRBV6-3, the J gene TRBJ1-1, with TRBD1 identical over 7 bases. J lost 13 bases, V lost 6 bases, and 14 bases had no gene match. CDR3 size: 13 residues. CDR1 and CDR2 (germline): MNHEY, SVGEGT. The CDR3 is CASSTTARGYGFF. The CDR3 bases are TGTGCCAGCAGCACCACCGCCAGGGGGTATGGTTTCTTT.

The chain is built from TRBV5-1 and TRBJ2-5, with 12 positions matching TRBD2. The CDR3 has 17 residues. Trimming took 4 bases from V and 0 from J; bases not matched to a gene: 7. Germline-derived CDR1 and CDR2 are SGHRS and YFSETQ. The CDR3 DNA is TGCGCCAGCAGCCCAGGACTAGCGGGAAGGTACCAAGAGACCCAGTACTTC. This gives the protein CASSPGLAGRYQETQYF.

The chain is built from TRBV19 and TRBJ1-1; TRBD1 aligns across 7 bases. The CDR3 runs to 14 residues. Germline CDR1 is LNHDA and CDR2 is SQIVND (reference sequence). V lost 2 bases and J lost 1; bases outside the gene matches: 1. The CDR3 nucleotides read TGTGCCAGTAGTATATGGGACAGGAACACTGAAGCTTTCTTT. Amino acids: CASSIWDRNTEAFF.

The chain couples TRBV23-1 to TRBJ1-4, with 11 bases identical to TRBD1. TRBV23-1 is an ORF, and what it does is uncertain. This CDR3 comprises 17 residues. V gave up 2 bases and J gave up 2 bases; unmatched junction bases: 4. The CDR3 region has the DNA TGCGCCAGCAGTCAACTCGGGACAGGGGGTACTAATGAAAAACTGTTTTTT. It yields the protein CASSQLGTGGTNEKLFF.

The J gene is TRBJ2-7, the V gene TRBV5-5, with 9 bases matching TRBD2. The V gene end was trimmed by 0 bases and the J gene end by 0 bases; junction bases not matched to a gene: 1. Germline assignment: CDR1 SGHKS and CDR2 YYEKEE (reference sequence). This CDR3 comprises 15 residues. The CDR3 loop is CASSLGLAVSYEQYF. In nucleotides, the CDR3 is TGTGCCAGCAGCTTGGGACTAGCGGTCTCCTACGAGCAGTACTTC. The full variable domain, in which reference TRBV5-5 and TRBJ2-7 provide the parts outside the CDR3, is DAGVTQSPTHLIKTRGQQVTLRCSPISGHKSVSWYQQVLGQGPQFIFQYYEKEERGRGNFPDRFSARQFPNYSSELNVNALLLGDSALYLCASSLGLAVSYEQYFGPGTRLTVT.

V usage is TRBV11-2 and J usage is TRBJ2-7; perhaps TRBD1 as D (5 bases). This CDR3 spans 14 amino acids. In germline, CDR1 is SGHAT, CDR2 FQNNGV. Trimming took off 0 bases at V and 7 bases at J, with 13 bases between the two ends. DNA for the CDR3: TGTGCCAGCAGCTTAGATGTCAGGGTAGATGAGCAGTACTTC. This translates into CASSLDVRVDEQYF. The whole variable domain, filled in from reference TRBV11-2 and TRBJ2-7, reads EAGVAQSPRYKIIEKRQSVAFWCNPISGHATLYWYQQILGQGPKLLIQFQNNGVVDDSQLPKDRFSAERLKGVDSTLKIQPAKLEDSAVYLCASSLDVRVDEQYFGPGTRLTVT.

The rearrangement links TRBV5-1 to TRBJ2-3; 11 bases agree with TRBD2. The germline V gene has CDR1 SGHRS and CDR2 YFSETQ. Trimming at V came to 4 bases and at J to 5 bases, leaving 6 bases not matched to a gene. This CDR3 contains 15 residues. CDR3: CASSERTSGQDTQYF. CDR3 in DNA: TGCGCCAGCAGCGAAAGGACTAGCGGGCAAGATACGCAGTATTTT.

V gene TRBV28 combines with J gene TRBJ1-1; 9 bases are a match to TRBD1. J gave up 5 bases and V 5 bases, and 9 bases lay outside the gene matches. CDR3 length: 15 residues. From germline, CDR1 is MDHEN and CDR2 SYDVKM. The CDR3 here is CASSAPGQGKTEAFF. Written as DNA, the CDR3 is TGTGCCAGCAGTGCCCCGGGACAGGGTAAAACTGAAGCTTTCTTT.

This rearrangement joins TRBV18 to TRBJ1-1, with a weak D call TRBD1 (5 bases). Deletions cut 3 bases from V and 0 bases from J, with 14 bases between. The germline CDR1 and CDR2 sequences are KGHSH and LQKENI. This CDR3 comprises 16 residues. CDR3 sequence (DNA): TGTGCCAGCTCACCCCAGCGACAGCGACTGAACACTGAAGCTTTCTTT. The encoded protein is CASSPQRQRLNTEAFF.

The rearrangement joins TRBV6-5 to TRBJ1-1; D gene ambiguous. V lost 8 bases to trimming and J lost 0 bases, with 10 bases between them. There are 13 residues in the CDR3. CDR1 and CDR2 (germline): MNHEY, SVGAGI. The CDR3 spells CASGRGMNTEAFF. DNA of the CDR3: TGTGCCAGCGGACGAGGGATGAACACTGAAGCTTTCTTT.

The J gene is TRBJ1-3, the V gene TRBV5-4; D is possibly TRBD1 (6 bases). Trimming shortened V by 4 bases and J by 2 bases, and 16 bases separated the two germline ends. Looked up from germline, CDR1 is SGHNT and CDR2 is YYREEE (reference sequence). The CDR3 loop spans 16 amino acids. CDR3: CASSRSSGAPGNTIYF. The CDR3 coding sequence is TGTGCCAGCAGCCGGTCGTCAGGGGCACCTGGAAACACCATATATTTT.

The rearrangement joins TRBV5-1 to TRBJ2-5; 8 nucleotides agree with TRBD1. V trimming: 3 bases; J trimming: 5 bases; junction bases outside the gene matches: 9. The CDR3 length is 15 residues. Germline lookup yields CDR1 SGHRS and CDR2 YFSETQ. The CDR3 sequence: CASSYGTGDMETQYF. The CDR3 nucleotides are TGCGCCAGCAGCTATGGGACAGGAGATATGGAGACCCAGTACTTC.